What follows describes a single TCR beta chain. This clone appeared many times. Qualities for individual bases were not recorded, and no much larger clone is one base off. Other DNA sequences in the sample encode the same CDR3. The germline V gene (reference sequence) provides CDR1 SGHKS and CDR2 YYEKEE. The CDR3 goes from the cysteine to the phenylalanine over 13 residues. Just CDR3 DNA is preserved here, 39 bases in frame from base 1. Trimming costs V 4 bases and J 8 bases, and their ends lie 13 bases apart. These data come from a study of blood T cell repertoires in acute mononucleosis (TCRdb year 2020). In the study overall: Acute-phase samples were taken within 2 weeks of symptom onset, representing the primary response. In acute infection, YVL-BR-specific cells made up a mean of around 2.2% of blood CD8 T cells and GLC-BM-specific cells made up a mean of approximately 1.1%. The mean blood EBV load was about 3.8 log10 genome copies per million B cells in acute infection and more than 2 at convalescence. Points the paper makes about the study in general: The cohort comprised only a few donors, so group averages rested on very few individuals. Both chains appeared to be involved in GLC-BM selection, with public TCRbeta motifs on BV14-BJ2 and BV20-BJ1 being observed alongside a TCRalpha motif on AV5-AJ31. The low acute-to-convalescent clonotype overlap might be partly explained by sampling error, because only a fraction of each donor's blood was analyzed. Just 8% to 9.5% of the unique acute clonotypes remained in convalescence, but these persisting clonotypes accounted for most of the response, and new, diverse de novo clonotypes seemingly replaced the other acute clonotypes.

This specimen's time point label, per the study, means: acute infectious mononucleosis, at clinical presentation within 2 weeks of symptom onset (visit 1). Over primary infection, the study followed CD8 T cell responses to two immunodominant EBV epitopes: BRLF1 109 (YVL-BR) and BMLF1 280 (GLC-BM). A positive serum heterophile antibody test and EBV viral capsid antigen-specific IgM indicated primary EBV infection. As a first step, magnetic positive selection (MACS) was used to enrich total CD8 T cells from the PBMCs. A FACSAria III was used to sort live CD3+ CD8+ tetramer+ cells to a purity above 85%. Cell sorting used a PE-conjugated tetramer carrying the BMLF1 280-288 peptide. TCR repertoires of EBV epitope-specific CD8 T cells were deep-sequenced directly ex vivo after tetramer sorting, at acute infection and at convalescence. The donors were a few individuals between about 18 and 30 years old who had clinical acute infectious mononucleosis and laboratory evidence of primary EBV infection. Heparinized peripheral blood was collected when donors presented clinically with mononucleosis symptoms and again about 6 months afterward. PBMCs were isolated by Ficoll-Paque density gradient centrifugation.

Total RNA from at least 8,000 sorted tetramer+ CD8 T cells was reverse transcribed into cDNA for TCR profiling. CDR3 regions were PCR-amplified with primers annealing to V and J regions, and unique molecular identifiers were added to track templates. TCRalpha and TCRbeta chains were profiled using the immunoSEQ platform, including its sequencing and error-correction standards. The source study handled its data this way. Clonal copy numbers were corrected for sequencing and PCR errors, and CDR3s were defined per IMGT conventions. Analysis was limited to productive rearrangements and used immunoSEQ Analyzer versions 2.0 and 3.0, and gene-pairing frequencies were further processed in Microsoft Excel. Circos plots were used to display V-J pairings, and MEME together with a custom motifSearch program was used to find CDR3 motifs. The OLGA algorithm was used to calculate the probability of generation of TCR sequences. Clonotypes seen at both visits were designated persistent, clonotypes seen only acutely were designated nonpersistent, and clonotypes seen only at convalescence were designated de novo. An amino acid clonotype used by more than one donor was defined as a public TCR. TCRdb holds this immuneACCESS table with in-frame rearrangements only. Some clones are missing; in checked studies, unresolved V genes explain under half, and the rest has no known cause. That table furnishes V, J and clone size, whereas the DNA furnished D and trimming. Present in this sample are some 1,400 clones, about 25% of which were seen just once. Of the sample, about 50% falls within the top ten clones.

The sequence came from a woman aged 18-29 years with infectious mononucleosis caused by EBV. Sample: EBV GLC epitope tetramer+ CD8+ T cells sorted from PBMCs, taken during acute infectious mononucleosis. This specimen's cell subset or site label, interpreted: CD8 T cells binding tetramer with EBV BMLF1 280-288 peptide (GLC-BM). The sequence is built from TRBV5-5 and TRBJ2-1; the D call is tentative, TRBD1 or TRBD2, as each matches 5 bases. The CDR3 protein is CASSVAGGDEQFF. Read as DNA, the sequence is TGTGCCAGCAGCGTCGCTGGGGGTGATGAGCAGTTCTTC. The full variable domain, with segments outside the CDR3 supplied by the reference TRBV5-5 and TRBJ2-1 proteins, appears as DAGVTQSPTHLIKTRGQQVTLRCSPISGHKSVSWYQQVLGQGPQFIFQYYEKEERGRGNFPDRFSARQFPNYSSELNVNALLLGDSALYLCASSVAGGDEQFFGPGTRLTVL.